These 9 T cell receptor beta chains originate from one sample sequenced in a study of shared clonotypes between healthy human individuals. Generated by immunoSEQ multiplex PCR, the TCRdb table keeps only in-frame clones and is missing some. The table has over a million clones, roughly 97% seen once. Sequenced sample: naive CD4+ T cells sorted from blood. Subset described: CD45RA+ positively selected. These receptors all stem from a man under 40 in good health.

This rearrangement joins TRBV9 to TRBJ2-7; D not resolved. From germline, CDR1 is SGDLS and CDR2 YYNGEE. Between the trimmed V and J ends, which lost 0 bases and 3 bases, there was a span of 13 bases. The CDR3 is 15 amino acids. CDR3 amino acids: CASSVGPLPNYEQYF. CDR3 bases: TGTGCCAGCAGCGTAGGCCCCCTACCTAACTACGAGCAGTACTTC.

The V and J genes are TRBV28 and TRBJ2-3, with D possibly called TRBD1 or TRBD2 (5 bases each). With 2 bases removed from V and 2 bases from J, the gap between germline ends came to 11 bases. CDR1 and CDR2 (germline): MDHEN, SYDVKM. There are 15 residues in the CDR3. The CDR3 here is CASSLQGRDTDTQYF. In DNA, the CDR3 is TGTGCCAGCAGTTTACAGGGACGGGACACAGATACGCAGTATTTT.

The rearrangement links TRBV19 to TRBJ2-7; D is possibly TRBD1 or TRBD2 (5 bases each). The CDR3 sequence is 13 residues long. Trimming removed 5 bases from V and 6 bases from J, with 14 bases in between. The germline gives CDR1 LNHDA, CDR2 SQIVND (reference sequence). CDR3 loop: CASSSRGAAEQYF. CDR3 DNA: TGTGCCAGTAGTTCGAGGGGAGCGGCCGAGCAGTACTTC.

This chain uses TRBV2 with TRBJ2-7; a weak D match, TRBD2 (8 bases). CDR1 and CDR2 from the germline V gene are SNHLY and FYNNEI. The V and J ends lost 6 bases and 7 bases respectively, with 22 bases between them. The length of the CDR3 is 15 residues. The CDR3 spells CASRIREGAIFEQYF. The CDR3 DNA is TGTGCCAGCAGGATCCGGGAGGGGGCGATATTTGAGCAGTACTTC. Drawing the rest from reference TRBV2 and TRBJ2-7, the complete variable domain is EPEVTQTPSHQVTQMGQEVILRCVPISNHLYFYWYRQILGQKVEFLVSFYNNEISEKSEIFDDQFSVERPDGSNFTLKIRSTKLEDSAMYFCASRIREGAIFEQYFGPGTRLTVT.

The genes are TRBV19 and TRBJ2-7; TRBD2 might be the D (6 bases). The CDR3 consists of 13 residues. The V gene's germline CDR1 is LNHDA and CDR2 SQIVND (reference sequence). The V end lost 10 bases, the J end lost 0 bases, and 13 bases lay between the germline ends. The CDR3 region is CATRPGGSYEQYF. In nucleotides, the CDR3 is TGTGCCACCAGACCCGGGGGCTCCTACGAGCAGTACTTC.

The V and J genes are TRBV5-1 and TRBJ1-1; D possibly corresponds to TRBD1 (5 bases). The CDR3 length is 13 residues. Trimming left V 4 bases short and J 5 bases short, with 12 bases between. Germline CDR1 reads SGHRS; CDR2 reads YFSETQ. The CDR3 DNA reads TGCGCCAGCAGCCGGACACCCGGTACTGAAGCTTTCTTT. Protein sequence: CASSRTPGTEAFF. Looking up the rest from reference TRBV5-1 and TRBJ1-1 gives the full variable domain: KAGVTQTPRYLIKTRGQQVTLSCSPISGHRSVSWYQQTPGQGLQFLFEYFSETQRNKGNFPGRFSGRQFSNSRSEMNVSTLELGDSALYLCASSRTPGTEAFFGQGTRLTVV.

The chain carries TRBV9 and TRBJ2-3; no firm D call. This CDR3 is 12 amino acids long. The ends were cut back, 0 bases at V and 10 bases at J, with 9 bases in the middle. From germline, CDR1 is SGDLS and CDR2 YYNGEE. The CDR3 DNA reads TGTGCCAGCAGCGTAGGAGGTAACCCGCAGTATTTT. Protein product: CASSVGGNPQYF.

The CDR3 nucleotides are TGTGCCTGGAGCCGAGACAGGGGGAGGTCTGGGGCCAACGTCCTGACTTTC. Its translation: CAWSRDRGRSGANVLTF. This sequence joins TRBV30 and TRBJ2-6; 9 nucleotides align to TRBD1. Trimming removed 3 bases from V and 1 base from J; junction bases left unmatched: 7. CDR3 length: 17 amino acids. The germline gives CDR1 GTSNPN, CDR2 SVGIG (reference sequence).

The rearrangement links TRBV5-6 to TRBJ1-4; no definite D call. CDR3 length equals 16 residues. V dropped 0 bases and J dropped 5 bases, with 14 bases sitting between them. The germline gives CDR1 SGHDT, CDR2 YYEEEE. The CDR3 spells CASSLDGIRRNEKLFF. Written as DNA, the CDR3 is TGTGCCAGCAGCTTGGATGGTATCAGGAGAAATGAAAAACTGTTTTTT.